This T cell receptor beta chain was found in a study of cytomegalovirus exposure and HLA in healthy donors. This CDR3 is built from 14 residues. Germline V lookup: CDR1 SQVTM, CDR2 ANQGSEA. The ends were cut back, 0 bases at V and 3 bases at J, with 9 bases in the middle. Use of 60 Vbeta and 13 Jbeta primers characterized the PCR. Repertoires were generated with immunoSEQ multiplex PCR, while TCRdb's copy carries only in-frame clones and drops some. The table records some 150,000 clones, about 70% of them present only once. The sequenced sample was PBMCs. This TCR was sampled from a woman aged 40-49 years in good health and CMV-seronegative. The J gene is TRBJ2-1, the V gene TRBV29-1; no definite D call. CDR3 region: CSVEDRVDYNEQFF. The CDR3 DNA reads TGCAGCGTTGAAGATCGGGTCGACTACAATGAGCAGTTCTTC.